Listed below are T cell receptor beta chains from one sample, sequenced in a study of T cells expressing NK-cell markers. TCRdb re-called the 5' RACE reads, yielding one record per CDR3 amino acid sequence without DNA. The sample data list fewer than 300,000 distinct CDR3 sequences. The sequenced sample was blood T cells: a sorted CD56 or NKG2C T cell subset, CD4+ or CD8+ T cells, or bulk PBMC T cells (not recorded which). The receptors originated from a woman aged 18-70 years in good health. The CDR3 runs from the conserved cysteine through the conserved F or W.

j_gene	v_gene	CDR3aa
TRBJ1-5	TRBV12-3/TRBV12-4	CASSLPGTGGNQPQHF
TRBJ1-5	TRBV10-3	CAISESEVLSNQPQHF
TRBJ1-1	TRBV4-3	CASSLGSQGTEAFF
TRBJ2-7	TRBV5-4	CASSLQGLAAYEQYF
TRBJ1-4	TRBV19	CASSWTGQGTEKLFF
TRBJ2-1	TRBV5-1	CASSPPSILNEQFF
TRBJ2-1	TRBV24-1	CATGGRLYNEQFF
TRBJ1-1	TRBV5-1	CASSGSLRTVGAFF
TRBJ1-2	TRBV5-1	CASRQTPGQGASGYTF
TRBJ2-3	TRBV4-3	CASSPKASGISDTQYF
TRBJ1-1	TRBV12-3/TRBV12-4	CASSAPRVRNTEAFF
TRBJ2-1	TRBV7-9	CASSLEFRTQRRGEQFF
TRBJ2-4	TRBV7-8	CASSLGGAEAKNIQYF
TRBJ2-3	TRBV12-3/TRBV12-4	CASTLGARGRIDTQYF
TRBJ1-5	TRBV16	CASSPRDTKGGHQPQHF
TRBJ1-3	TRBV20-1	CSARGGLSGNTIYF
TRBJ2-7	TRBV7-6	CASSLQDGYEQYF
TRBJ2-7	TRBV6-6	CASKLELGEQYF
TRBJ1-1	TRBV29-1	CSVRTDRRDVAFF
TRBJ1-1	TRBV7-2	CASSFAGDRLNTEAFF
TRBJ2-1	TRBV5-1	CASSLPSNEQFF
TRBJ2-1	TRBV29-1	CSVARVHEQFF
TRBJ1-1	TRBV12-3/TRBV12-4	CASIERTGPNTEAFF
TRBJ1-1	TRBV25-1	CASSEWTGGNTEAFF
TRBJ2-2	TRBV4-3	CASSQFVGGTNTGELFF
TRBJ2-1	TRBV18	CASSIAGKSSYNEQFF
TRBJ1-2	TRBV4-3	CASKGFPGDRGRPDGYTF
TRBJ1-5	TRBV27	CASSFGSGRGGYQPQHF
TRBJ2-5	TRBV10-3	CAISESTRGETQYF
TRBJ1-6	TRBV7-6	CASSLGTGSNSPLHF
TRBJ1-4	TRBV20-1	CSAHTGRGATNEKLFF
TRBJ1-2	TRBV29-1	CSVEGTTGLYNYGYTF
TRBJ1-4	TRBV3-1	CASNQARGKLFF
TRBJ1-1	TRBV7-2	CASSLGVGPAFF
TRBJ2-1	TRBV20-1	CSARGGVRGSEQFF
TRBJ2-4	TRBV12-3/TRBV12-4	CASSPRLAGRKNIQYF
TRBJ1-1	TRBV20-1	CSVVTGEHTEAFF
TRBJ2-3	TRBV29-1	CSVSVGSGGTDTQYF
TRBJ1-5	TRBV23-1	CASSGFIGVGNQPQHF
TRBJ2-1	TRBV29-1	CSVRGSVVAIYNEQFF
TRBJ1-5	TRBV3-1	CASSHGLNQPQHF
TRBJ2-7	TRBV6-5	CASSYFLAASEQYF
TRBJ2-7	TRBV29-1	CSVVRDRGYQYEQYF
TRBJ2-3	TRBV20-1	CSASERRGPDTQYF
TRBJ2-7	TRBV29-1	CSVRGGHYEQYF
TRBJ2-2	TRBV18	CASSPQTGANTGELFF
TRBJ2-5	TRBV5-6	CASSLWDGTQYF
TRBJ2-7	TRBV20-1	CSARDASSRDRGGEQYF
TRBJ1-1	TRBV12-3/TRBV12-4	CASSLKGNTEAFF
TRBJ1-1	TRBV30	CAWTMVGNTEAFF
TRBJ2-7	TRBV12-3/TRBV12-4	CASSLRLAGREQYF
TRBJ2-7	TRBV6-1	CASTPPGPSYEQYF
TRBJ1-5	TRBV25-1	CASAGGNQPQHF